This paragraph covers one T cell receptor beta chain sequence. Using immunoSEQ multiplex PCR, the repertoire was profiled, and TCRdb retains in-frame clones only, with some absent. The table shows about 100,000 clones, with about 86% occurring only once. The V gene's germline CDR1 is SGHVS and CDR2 FQNEAQ. Trimming stripped 5 bases from V and 4 bases from J, with 11 bases between. This CDR3 has 13 amino acids. The data stem from a study of T cell responses to AZD1222 COVID-19 vaccine. The chain recombines TRBV7-8 with TRBJ1-2; D possibly corresponds to TRBD1 (5 bases). Source: peripheral blood, taken on day 0 of AZD1222 vaccination. The clonotype comes from an adult in good health. CDR3 loop: CASSTDSFYGYTF. In DNA, the CDR3 is TGTGCCAGCAGCACCGACAGTTTCTATGGCTACACCTTC.